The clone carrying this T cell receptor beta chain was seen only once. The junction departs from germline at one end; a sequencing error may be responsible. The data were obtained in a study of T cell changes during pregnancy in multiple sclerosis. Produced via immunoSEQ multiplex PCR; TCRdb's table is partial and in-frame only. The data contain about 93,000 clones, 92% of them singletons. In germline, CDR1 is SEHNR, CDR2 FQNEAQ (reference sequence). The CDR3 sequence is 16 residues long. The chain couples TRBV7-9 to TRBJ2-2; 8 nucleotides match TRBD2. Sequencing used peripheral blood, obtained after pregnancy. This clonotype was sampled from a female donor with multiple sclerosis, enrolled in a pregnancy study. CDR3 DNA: TGTGCCAGCCGATCGCGAGCGGGAGTCAACATCGGGGAGCTGTTTTTT. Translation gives CASRSRAGVNIGELFF.